This TCR beta chain was found in a study of regulatory T cells in long-lasting Graves disease. A note on this clonotype: The antigen is undetermined.

Regarding the study as a whole: Persistent cases favored TRBV28, TRBJ1-2 and TRBJ2-5.

Germline CDR1 DFQATT, CDR2 SNEGSKA (reference sequence). The CDR3 has 15 amino acids. Unmatched junction bases numbered 13, after V lost 5 bases and J lost 8 bases. Relying on iRepertoire HTBI primers and Arm-PCR of CDR3 regions, the team built TCR beta libraries. TCRdb independently ran MiXCR on the multiplex PCR reads; one entry per CDR3 protein. The sample holds more than 450,000 distinct CDR3 sequences, 15% to 20% seen once. The time point: newly diagnosed GD, antithyroid drugs for less than 3 months. After RNA was extracted from PBMCs, the TCR library was made from it. These same records also appear under a second study, on T cells in Graves' hyperthyroidism and ophthalmopathy.

This sequence joins TRBV20-1 and TRBJ2-1; 9 nucleotides line up with TRBD1. This sample comprised peripheral blood mononuclear cells (PBMCs), obtained at new diagnosis, from a patient treated with antithyroid drugs. This TCR was sampled from a man in his forties or fifties with Graves disease. CDR3 sequence: CSAPPGTGRVDEQFF. As DNA, the CDR3 is TGCAGTGCTCCGCCCGGGACAGGGCGTGTCGATGAGCAGTTCTTC.